A single sample gave rise to the 6 T cell receptor beta chains below, sequenced in a study of T cell responses to AZD1222 COVID-19 vaccine. The assay was immunoSEQ multiplex PCR, and TCRdb's table has in-frame clones only and misses some. The sample carries 120,000 or so clones, over 80% recorded once. The material sequenced was peripheral blood, taken on day 0 of AZD1222 vaccination. All receptors come from an adult in good health.

This clone was seen a single time. This chain joins TRBV5-4 and TRBJ1-3; D call uncertain. This CDR3 spans 14 amino acids. With 4 bases removed from V and 0 bases from J, the gap between germline ends came to 8 bases. Germline V gene sequence: CDR1 SGHNT, CDR2 YYREEE (reference sequence). In DNA form, the CDR3 reads TGTGCCAGCAGCCCCGAGAGCTCTGGAAACACCATATATTTT. It encodes CASSPESSGNTIYF.

This clone was recorded only once. The V gene is TRBV20-1, the J gene TRBJ1-1, with D hard to call. The V end was cut by 3 bases, the J end by 7 bases, with 15 bases between. The germline V gene encodes CDR1 DFQATT and CDR2 SNEGSKA (reference sequence). CDR3 size: 13 residues. Written as DNA, the CDR3 is TGCAGTGCTAGTGACCCAGACCCCGATGAAGCTTTCTTT. It specifies CSASDPDPDEAFF.

The chain is built from TRBV3-1 (or the pseudogene TRBV3-2) and TRBJ1-2; D gene unclear. The CDR3 loop spans 13 amino acids. V was pared by 2 bases and J by 8 bases, with 12 bases between. Germline CDR1 LGHDT, CDR2 YNNKEL (reference sequence). The CDR3 DNA follows: TGTGCCAGCAGCCAATTGGAACTTGGGGGCTACACCTTC. Residues: CASSQLELGGYTF.

V usage is TRBV11-3 and J usage is TRBJ2-3; TRBD2 matches at 8 bases. V was clipped by 3 bases and J by 0 bases; unmatched bases: 5. The CDR3 runs 16 residues. The germline CDR1 and CDR2 sequences are SGHNT and YENEEA. CDR3 bases: TGTGCCAGCAGCTTCCTAGCGGGTACTAGCACAGATACGCAGTATTTT. Its translation is CASSFLAGTSTDTQYF.

CDR3 sequence (DNA): TGTGCCACCCTCGGGGGATCAGTGAACACTGAAGCTTTCTTT. Its protein product is CATLGGSVNTEAFF. This rearrangement joins TRBV24-1 to TRBJ1-1, with D possibly TRBD1 on 5 matching bases. V dropped 9 bases and J dropped 0 bases, with 13 bases sitting between them. Germline V CDR1 and CDR2: KGHDR, SFDVKD. The CDR3 consists of 14 residues.

This clone has only a few counts. The sample carries other DNA sequences with the same CDR3. This CDR3 is CASSSNYEQYF. The CDR3 bases are TGTGCCAGCAGTTCAAATTACGAGCAGTACTTC. This rearrangement joins TRBV12-3 or TRBV12-4 to TRBJ2-7, with D uncertain. The CDR3 is 11 residues long. V lost 4 bases to trimming and J lost 4 bases, with 5 bases between them.